These 22 T cell receptor beta chains were all obtained from the same sample, sequenced in a study of cytomegalovirus exposure and HLA in healthy donors. The PCR was carried out with 60 Vbeta primers and 13 Jbeta primers. TCRdb's table, derived via immunoSEQ multiplex PCR, lists solely in-frame clones and lacks some. Of approximately 150,000 clones in the sample, more than 60% were seen once. The sample taken for sequencing was PBMCs. The source is a man between 35 and 55 years old in good health and CMV-seropositive.

Only one count was recorded for this clone. This sequence joins TRBV5-1 and TRBJ2-7; 8 bases are shared with TRBD1. The CDR3 runs 14 residues. V lost 5 bases, J lost 7 bases, and 11 bases stayed unmatched. The germline gives CDR1 SGHRS, CDR2 YFSETQ. The CDR3, as DNA: TGCGCCAGCAGATCTGGACAGGGTCCGGATGAGCAGTACTTC. Translated, it gives CASRSGQGPDEQYF.

The genes are TRBV7-6 and TRBJ2-2; 14 positions agree with TRBD2. This CDR3 is built from 18 residues. With V trimmed by 2 bases and J by 1 base, 3 bases remained unmatched. CDR1 is SGHVS and CDR2 is FNYEAQ in the germline V gene. CDR3 protein: CASSLRGLAGGNTGELFF. For the CDR3, the DNA is TGTGCCAGCAGCTTACGAGGACTAGCGGGAGGGAACACCGGGGAGCTGTTTTTT.

The V and J genes are TRBV5-6 and TRBJ1-1; perhaps TRBD1 as D (5 bases). Trimming shortened V by 4 bases and J by 5 bases, and 18 bases separated the two germline ends. CDR3 length: 15 residues. In germline, CDR1 is SGHDT, CDR2 YYEEEE. The CDR3 region is CASSIGQGRGTEAFF. The CDR3 bases are TGTGCCAGCAGCATCGGACAAGGGCGGGGGACTGAAGCTTTCTTT.

The chain is built from TRBV9 and TRBJ2-1, with 8 bases fitting TRBD2. The CDR3 sequence is 15 residues long. Germline V gene sequence: CDR1 SGDLS, CDR2 YYNGEE. V lost 1 base, J lost 2 bases, and 2 bases stayed unmatched. The CDR3 sequence is CASSVRGLAYNEQFF. CDR3 DNA: TGTGCCAGCAGCGTACGGGGACTAGCCTACAATGAGCAGTTCTTC.

Note on this clone: A read error may produce the germline difference seen at one junction end. The chain carries TRBV7-2 and TRBJ2-4, with D maybe TRBD2 (5 bases). The CDR3 spans 16 residues. CDR1 SGHTA and CDR2 FQGNSA come from the germline V gene. CDR3 nucleotides: TGTGCCAACAGCTTAGCGAGAAGTCTAGCCAAAAACATTCAGTACTTC. Translated, it gives CANSLARSLAKNIQYF.

This clone has only a few counts. The chain uses TRBV7-9 and TRBJ1-2; D gene uncertain. The length of the CDR3 is 14 residues. V was shortened by 5 bases and J by 4 bases, with 14 bases between the two germline ends. Germline V gene data show CDR1 as SEHNR and CDR2 as FQNEAQ (reference sequence). The CDR3: CASSSGPRVYGYTF. CDR3 in DNA: TGTGCCAGCAGCAGCGGACCTCGCGTCTATGGCTACACCTTC.

This chain joins TRBV5-1 and TRBJ2-5; TRBD2 is a possible D gene (5 bases). V was trimmed by 2 bases and J by 3 bases, leaving 8 bases between them. Germline V gene lookup returns CDR1 SGHRS and CDR2 YFSETQ. The CDR3 has 13 amino acids. DNA of the CDR3: TGCGCCAGCAGCTTAACGGGGAAAGAGACCCAGTACTTC. Translated, it gives CASSLTGKETQYF.

The chain has TRBV7-6 and TRBJ2-3, with TRBD2 as a possible D gene (5 bases). The germline CDR1 and CDR2 sequences are SGHVS and FNYEAQ. The V and J ends lost 5 bases and 1 base respectively, with 10 bases between them. The CDR3 consists of 14 residues. CDR3 DNA: TGTGCCAGCAGCCGGGGAGCGGGCACAGATACGCAGTATTTT. The encoded protein is CASSRGAGTDTQYF.

This clone appeared a single time. CDR3 sequence reads: CASSLEGRGQGDTIYF. The CDR3 region has the DNA TGTGCCAGCAGCTTAGAAGGCCGGGGACAGGGGGACACCATATATTTT. The chain employs TRBV7-2 and TRBJ1-3; 11 bases are a match to TRBD1. CDR3 length: 16 residues. V shed 1 base, J shed 8 bases, and the junction held 7 bases outside the gene matches. CDR1 is SGHTA, CDR2 FQGNSA, per germline.

Remarks on this clone: This sample also contains other DNA sequences that code for the same CDR3. The chain carries TRBV9 and TRBJ2-2; 7 bases are shared with TRBD2. The J segment lost 2 bases and the V segment lost 4 bases, leaving 8 bases of the junction unmatched. The CDR3 has 16 amino acids. In germline, CDR1 is SGDLS, CDR2 YYNGEE. CDR3 coding DNA: TGTGCCAGCAGCCCCCGTCTAGCGGCAAACACCGGGGAGCTGTTTTTT. Translation: CASSPRLAANTGELFF.

The V and J genes are TRBV18 and TRBJ1-5; no clear D. Germline-derived CDR1 and CDR2 are KGHSH and LQKENI. The CDR3 length is 15 residues. Between the trimmed V and J ends, which lost 3 bases and 6 bases, there was a span of 15 bases. In DNA form, the CDR3 reads TGTGCCAGCTCACCGCTCACAAGTGAGGGTCAGCCCCAGCATTTT. Protein: CASSPLTSEGQPQHF. The complete variable domain, with remaining parts taken from reference TRBV18 and TRBJ1-5, reads NAGVMQNPRHLVRRRGQEARLRCSPMKGHSHVYWYRQLPEEGLKFMVYLQKENIIDESGMPKERFSAEFPKEGPSILRIQQVVRGDSAAYFCASSPLTSEGQPQHFGDGTRLSIL.

This chain connects TRBV15 to TRBJ1-4, with 9 bases that match TRBD1. Germline V gene lookup returns CDR1 LNHNV and CDR2 YYDKDF (reference sequence). V lost 1 base and J lost 10; bases outside the gene matches: 10. This CDR3 region has 16 residues. CDR3 bases: TGTGCCACCAGCAGAGGACCCGGGACAGGGAACGGAAAACTGTTTTTT. It translates to CATSRGPGTGNGKLFF.

This chain connects TRBV18 to TRBJ2-3; 7 nucleotides line up with TRBD1. V lost 3 bases, J lost 5 bases, and 2 bases stayed unmatched. This CDR3 region has 13 residues. In germline, CDR1 is KGHSH, CDR2 LQKENI. As DNA, the CDR3 is TGTGCCAGCTCACCGCCAGGGGGAGATACGCAGTATTTT. Its translation is CASSPPGGDTQYF. Full variable domain (rest looked up from reference TRBV18 and TRBJ2-3): NAGVMQNPRHLVRRRGQEARLRCSPMKGHSHVYWYRQLPEEGLKFMVYLQKENIIDESGMPKERFSAEFPKEGPSILRIQQVVRGDSAAYFCASSPPGGDTQYFGPGTRLTVL.

The chain recombines TRBV6-6 with TRBJ1-2, with D possibly being TRBD1 (6 bases). This CDR3 region has 14 residues. Trimming shortened V by 6 bases and J by 8 bases, and 19 bases separated the two germline ends. In germline, CDR1 is MNHNY, CDR2 SVGAGI (reference sequence). The CDR3 DNA sequence: TGTGCCAGCAGCCTACAGGGCCCCGTGGCCGGCTACACCTTC. Translating it yields CASSLQGPVAGYTF.

J is TRBJ2-7 and V is TRBV28; 12 nucleotides agree with TRBD1. The CDR3 runs 15 residues. Per the germline V gene, CDR1 is MDHEN and CDR2 is SYDVKM. V lost 7 bases, J lost 6 bases, and 10 bases stayed unmatched. The CDR3: CASTPTGQGAGEQYF. Written as DNA, the CDR3 is TGTGCCAGCACCCCGACGGGACAGGGGGCCGGCGAGCAGTACTTC.

Of note for this clone: Additional DNA sequences in this sample encode the identical CDR3. The CDR3 sequence: CASSLAGGAYEQYF. CDR3 DNA sequence: TGCGCCAGCAGCTTAGCAGGGGGAGCCTACGAGCAGTACTTC. The chain couples TRBV5-1 to TRBJ2-7, with 7 bases fitting TRBD1. Trimming took 2 bases from V and 2 from J; bases not matched to a gene: 4. Germline V CDR1 and CDR2: SGHRS, YFSETQ. This CDR3 is built from 14 residues.

The table lists this clone with a few counts. This chain joins TRBV4-3 and TRBJ2-7; the match to TRBD2 covers 11 bases. V lost 1 base, J lost 3 bases, and 14 bases stayed unmatched. This CDR3 spans 19 amino acids. Germline V gene data show CDR1 as LGHNA and CDR2 as YSLEER. CDR3 coding DNA: TGCGCCAGCAGCCAAGTAGTTACGGGTGTTCTAGCGGGAGGCTACGAGCAGTACTTC. Amino acid sequence: CASSQVVTGVLAGGYEQYF.

V is TRBV19 and J is TRBJ2-2, with 7 bases that match TRBD2. Losses at the gene ends were 11 bases for V and 1 base for J; bases not matched to a gene: 7. Germline V lookup: CDR1 LNHDA, CDR2 SQIVND (reference sequence). The CDR3 totals 14 residues. The chain's CDR3 is CASWGGVNTGELFF. CDR3 nucleotides: TGTGCCTCGTGGGGGGGGGTGAACACCGGGGAGCTGTTTTTT.

The V call is TRBV28, the J call TRBJ1-1, with unresolved D. The CDR3 totals 13 residues. Trimming took off 7 bases at V and 8 bases at J, with 17 bases between the two ends. The germline V gene encodes CDR1 MDHEN and CDR2 SYDVKM. The CDR3 spells CASTPLRLGEAFF. The CDR3 nucleotides read TGTGCCAGCACCCCCCTACGCCTCGGGGAAGCTTTCTTT.

This clone was seen a few times. The rearrangement uses TRBV29-1 and TRBJ2-7; 7 bases map to TRBD1. The CDR3 is 15 amino acids. Germline V gene data show CDR1 as SQVTM and CDR2 as ANQGSEA. V gave up 3 bases and J gave up 6 bases; unmatched junction bases: 14. The CDR3 nucleotides read TGCAGCGTTGAGGGTTCTGGCTATGCAGGGGGCGAGCAGTACTTC. Translation gives CSVEGSGYAGGEQYF.

This clone was seen just once. This rearrangement joins TRBV5-1 to TRBJ1-2, with 8 bases that match TRBD1. The CDR3 extends over 15 amino acids. Germline assignment: CDR1 SGHRS and CDR2 YFSETQ. J gave up 8 bases and V 3 bases, and 12 bases lay outside the gene matches. The CDR3 here is CASSSVGQGARGYTF. As DNA, the CDR3 is TGCGCCAGCAGCTCCGTTGGCCAGGGGGCGCGGGGCTACACCTTC.

DNA of the CDR3: TGTGCCACCAGCAGAGATATGGGCGGGAGTATAGTTGAGCAGTTCTTC. This gives the protein CATSRDMGGSIVEQFF. The chain links TRBV15 to TRBJ2-1, with 7 bases lining up with TRBD2. Trimming took 0 bases from V and 9 from J; bases not matched to a gene: 11. The CDR3 has 16 amino acids. CDR1 is LNHNV and CDR2 is YYDKDF in the germline V gene (reference sequence).